These T cell receptor beta chains were read from a single sample in a study of relationships among human T cell subsets. TCRdb reprocessed the multiplex PCR reads via MiXCR and lists one record per CDR3 protein. The sample contains roughly 13,000 distinct CDR3 sequences, roughly 68% of which appear only once. Sequenced input: CD4+ Th1 cells sorted from blood. The receptors were sampled from a middle-aged man in good health. Each CDR3 is given with its conserved first and last residue. The D gene is left open where the match is weak. For some rows the clone size is stated as once, few or many, or as a class when expanded; others skip it.

v_call,clone_size,d_call,j_call,cdr3_aa,cdr3_nt
TRBV7-9,-,TRBD2,TRBJ2-1,CAIGGGTYNEQFF,TGTGCCATCGGGGGGGGGACCTACAATGAGCAGTTCTTC
TRBV28,-,-,TRBJ2-7,CASSSASAAQGEQYF,TGTGCCAGCAGTTCCGCGTCGGCGGCGCAGGGGGAGCAGTACTTC
TRBV4-1,-,-,TRBJ2-1,CASSQATGTRQFF,TGCGCCAGCAGCCAGGCAACAGGGACCCGCCAGTTCTTC
TRBV11-2,few,-,TRBJ2-1,CASMGFRGYNEQFF,TGTGCCAGCATGGGATTTAGGGGGTACAATGAGCAGTTCTTC
TRBV28,-,TRBD2,TRBJ2-1,CASKTAGTSGRLHQFF,TGTGCCAGCAAGACAGCCGGGACTAGCGGGAGACTGCATCAGTTCTTC
TRBV7-9,-,TRBD1,TRBJ2-3,CASSLGRGPGTDTQYF,TGTGCCAGCAGCTTGGGAAGGGGGCCGGGCACAGATACGCAGTATTTT
TRBV20-1,-,-,TRBJ2-5,CSASRLEETQYF,TGCAGTGCTAGCAGACTGGAAGAGACCCAGTACTTC
TRBV27,-,TRBD1,TRBJ2-7,CASRQGPTYEQYF,TGTGCCAGCCGACAGGGGCCAACCTACGAGCAGTACTTC
TRBV5-4,few,TRBD1,TRBJ2-7,CASSLRTPGGVNEQYF,TGTGCCAGCAGCTTGAGAACGCCAGGGGGCGTGAACGAGCAGTACTTC
TRBV10-3,-,-,TRBJ2-5,CAINPGRGETQYF,TGTGCCATCAACCCAGGCCGCGGAGAGACCCAGTACTTC
TRBV10-2,-,TRBD2,TRBJ2-1,CASSESAGGRAGSYNEQFF,TGCGCCAGCAGTGAGTCGGCGGGCGGGAGGGCCGGCTCCTACAATGAGCAGTTCTTC
TRBV11-1,few,-,TRBJ2-1,CASSLRGWGDEQFF,TGTGCCAGCAGCTTAAGGGGCTGGGGTGATGAGCAGTTCTTC
TRBV11-2,-,TRBD1,TRBJ2-7,CASTPAGQGYEQYF,TGTGCCAGCACCCCGGCGGGACAGGGTTACGAGCAGTACTTC
TRBV20-1,-,TRBD2,TRBJ2-1,CSARVGAGGALNEQFF,TGCAGTGCTAGAGTGGGAGCGGGAGGGGCCCTGAATGAGCAGTTCTTC
TRBV28,-,-,TRBJ1-5,CASSGVNQPQHF,TGTGCCAGCAGTGGGGTCAATCAGCCCCAGCATTTT
TRBV28,-,TRBD1,TRBJ1-6,CASSFRTGDYSPLHF,TGTGCCAGCAGTTTCAGGACAGGGGATTATTCACCCCTCCACTTT
TRBV14,-,-,TRBJ2-5,CASSQDLVETQYF,TGTGCCAGCAGCCAAGACCTGGTGGAGACCCAGTACTTC
TRBV11-3,-,TRBD1,TRBJ2-5,CASSSSGTGNQETQYF,TGTGCCAGCAGCTCGTCCGGGACAGGCAACCAAGAGACCCAGTACTTC
TRBV20-1,-,-,TRBJ2-5,CSARSEGRQETQYF,TGCAGTGCTAGGAGTGAGGGCCGACAAGAGACCCAGTACTTC
TRBV21-1,-,-,TRBJ2-1,CASSGTSVHHNEQFF,TGTGCCAGCAGCGGGACTAGCGTACACCACAATGAGCAGTTCTTC
TRBV4-1,-,-,TRBJ1-1,CASSQDTGNTEAFF,TGCGCCAGCAGCCAAGACACAGGGAACACTGAAGCTTTCTTT
TRBV29-1,-,-,TRBJ2-7,CSVVAVQGRSYEQYF,TGCAGCGTTGTCGCTGTCCAGGGGAGGTCCTACGAGCAGTACTTC
TRBV28,once,TRBD2,TRBJ2-1,CASTPPGGPYNEQFF,TGTGCCAGCACCCCCCCGGGGGGGCCCTACAATGAGCAGTTCTTC
TRBV28,-,-,TRBJ1-1,CASSLGQTNTETFF,TGTGCCAGCAGTTTAGGGCAGACAAACACTGAAACTTTCTTT
TRBV5-1,-,TRBD2,TRBJ2-3,CASSPAASGRTDTQYF,TGCGCCAGCAGCCCGGCGGCTAGCGGTCGCACAGATACGCAGTATTTT
TRBV10-3,-,-,TRBJ2-7,CAISEGNGSLDEQYF,TGTGCCATCAGTGAGGGGAACGGATCTTTGGATGAGCAGTACTTC
TRBV27,-,-,TRBJ2-1,CASSQEGDEQFF,TGTGCCAGCAGCCAGGAGGGGGATGAGCAGTTCTTC
TRBV2,-,TRBD1,TRBJ2-7,CASSVPGTGTSYEQYF,TGTGCCAGCAGTGTCCCCGGGACAGGTACCTCCTACGAGCAGTACTTC
TRBV20-1,-,TRBD1,TRBJ1-4,CSGKGGNEKLFF,TGCAGTGGAAAAGGGGGCAATGAAAAACTGTTTTTT
TRBV28,-,TRBD1,TRBJ2-2,CASSYPGGRGTGELVF,TGTGCCAGCAGTTACCCAGGGGGTCGTGGCACCGGGGAGCTGGTTTTT
TRBV14,-,-,TRBJ2-1,CASRGSGTWSIHSSYNEQFF,TGTGCCAGCAGGGGGTCCGGGACTTGGTCGATTCATAGCTCCTACAATGAGCAGTTCTTC
TRBV30,-,TRBD1,TRBJ1-1,CAWSVLGGLGTEAFF,TGTGCCTGGAGTGTACTAGGGGGCTTGGGCACTGAAGCTTTCTTT
TRBV27,-,TRBD1,TRBJ1-4,CASSLGARGREKLFF,TGTGCCAGCAGTTTAGGGGCCAGGGGGCGCGAAAAACTGTTTTTT
TRBV4-1,few,TRBD2,TRBJ2-1,CASSRQPGLAGNEQFF,TGCGCCAGCAGCCGTCAACCGGGACTAGCGGGCAATGAGCAGTTCTTC
TRBV19,-,-,TRBJ1-2,CASTHAGRDGYTF,TGTGCCAGTACCCATGCAGGAAGGGATGGCTACACCTTC
TRBV28,few,-,TRBJ1-2,CASSRPGYGYTF,TGTGCCAGCAGCCGTCCAGGCTATGGCTACACCTTC
TRBV7-8,-,-,TRBJ1-5,CASSPTTGTQPQHF,TGTGCCAGCAGCCCGACGACAGGTACTCAGCCCCAGCATTTT
TRBV4-1,-,TRBD1,TRBJ2-2,CASSQLWTGGTGELFF,TGCGCCAGCAGCCAGCTCTGGACAGGCGGAACCGGGGAGCTGTTTTTT
TRBV20-1,-,TRBD2,TRBJ2-1,CSARGTSGGGNEQFF,TGCAGTGCTAGAGGGACTAGCGGTGGGGGCAATGAGCAGTTCTTC
TRBV28,-,-,TRBJ2-7,CASSRDIPYEQYF,TGTGCCAGCAGCCGGGACATCCCCTACGAGCAGTACTTC
TRBV7-8,-,TRBD1,TRBJ1-2,CASSSLTGGDYGYTF,TGTGCCAGCAGCTCACTGACAGGGGGCGACTATGGCTACACCTTC
TRBV6-2/TRBV6-3,-,-,TRBJ2-7,CASSLPPTYEQYF,TGTGCCAGCAGTTTACCCCCAACCTACGAGCAGTACTTC
TRBV2,once,-,TRBJ2-1,CASSRTINEQFF,TGTGCCAGCAGCAGGACTATAAATGAGCAGTTCTTC
TRBV7-6,-,TRBD1,TRBJ1-3,CASSPTGTGNTIYF,TGTGCCAGCAGCCCGACAGGGACGGGAAACACCATATATTTT
TRBV10-3,-,TRBD2,TRBJ2-5,CAISDSTSGGYQETQYF,TGTGCCATCAGTGACTCCACTAGCGGGGGGTACCAAGAGACCCAGTACTTC
TRBV28,-,-,TRBJ2-5,CASSLNQQETQYF,TGTGCCAGCAGTTTAAATCAGCAAGAGACCCAGTACTTC
TRBV11-2,-,-,TRBJ1-6,CASSLTRDPILHF,TGTGCCAGCAGCTTAACCCGGGACCCAATCCTCCACTTT
TRBV28,-,-,TRBJ1-2,CASSLGTNSNYGYTF,TGTGCCAGCAGTCTGGGGACAAATAGTAACTATGGCTACACCTTC
TRBV28,-,-,TRBJ2-4,CASSFQGGKNIQYF,TGTGCCAGCAGTTTCCAGGGCGGGAAAAACATTCAGTACTTC
TRBV11-2,-,-,TRBJ2-1,CASSSQGAPTYNEQFF,TGTGCCAGCAGCTCCCAGGGAGCGCCCACCTACAATGAGCAGTTCTTC
TRBV14,-,TRBD1,TRBJ2-3,CASSLDRADTQYF,TGTGCCAGCAGCCTCGACAGGGCAGATACGCAGTATTTT
TRBV4-1,-,-,TRBJ1-1,CASSRPTVNTEAFF,TGCGCCAGCAGCCGTCCGACAGTGAACACTGAAGCTTTCTTT
TRBV5-1,-,-,TRBJ1-3,CASSLAGSGNTIYF,TGCGCCAGCAGCTTGGCGGGGTCTGGAAACACCATATATTTT
TRBV10-3,few,TRBD1,TRBJ2-1,CASSSRDSGDEQFF,TGTGCCAGCAGTTCCCGGGACAGTGGCGATGAGCAGTTCTTC
TRBV28,-,TRBD2,TRBJ2-1,CAIWTSGRSNEQFF,TGTGCCATCTGGACTAGCGGGAGGTCCAATGAGCAGTTCTTC
TRBV6-5,-,-,TRBJ2-5,CAISEGDGETQYF,TGTGCCATCAGTGAGGGGGATGGAGAGACCCAGTACTTC
TRBV14,once,-,TRBJ2-3,CASSQDGTLLTDTQYF,TGTGCCAGCAGCCAAGACGGTACCCTTCTCACAGATACGCAGTATTTT
TRBV4-2,few,TRBD1,TRBJ1-5,CASSQGQRNQPQHF,TGTGCCAGCAGCCAGGGACAGCGCAATCAGCCCCAGCATTTT
TRBV27,-,TRBD2,TRBJ2-7,CASSNGLAGVSEQYF,TGTGCCAGCAGTAATGGACTAGCTGGGGTTTCGGAGCAGTACTTC